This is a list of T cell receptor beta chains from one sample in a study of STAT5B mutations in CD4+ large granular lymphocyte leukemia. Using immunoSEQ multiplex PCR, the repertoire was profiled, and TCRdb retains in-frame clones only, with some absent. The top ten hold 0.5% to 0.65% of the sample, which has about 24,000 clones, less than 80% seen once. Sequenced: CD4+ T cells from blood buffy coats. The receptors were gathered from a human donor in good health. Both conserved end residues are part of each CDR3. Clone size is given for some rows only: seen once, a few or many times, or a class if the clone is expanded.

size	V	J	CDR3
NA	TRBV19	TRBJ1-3	CASSRGIGSGNTIYF
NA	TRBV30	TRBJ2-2	CAWSVGPGTVNTGELFF
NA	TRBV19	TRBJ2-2	CASSAGTGHTGELFF
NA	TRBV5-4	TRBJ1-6	CASSLAGVYNSPLHF
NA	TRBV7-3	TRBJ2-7	CASSWTGTGTSYEQYF
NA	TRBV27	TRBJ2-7	CASSPPGTGKYEQYF
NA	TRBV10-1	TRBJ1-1	CAMPWGGLRMNTEAFF
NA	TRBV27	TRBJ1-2	CASSLFSIHSGLSFYGYTF
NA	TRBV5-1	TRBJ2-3	CASSDASTDTQYF
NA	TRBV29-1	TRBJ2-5	CSVVRHTQYF
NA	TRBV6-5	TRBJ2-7	CASSYSEVSSYEQYF
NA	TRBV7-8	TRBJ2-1	CASSLGVPYNEQFF
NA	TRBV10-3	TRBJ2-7	CAIKGHLPYEQYF
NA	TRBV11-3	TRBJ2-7	CASSLEYGGISYEQYF
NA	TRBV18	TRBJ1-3	CASSPWIRSSSGNTIYF
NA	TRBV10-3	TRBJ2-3	CAIRGWLAGDTQYF
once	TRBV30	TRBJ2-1	CAWSGSGYEQFF
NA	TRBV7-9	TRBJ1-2	CASSARPGQGSFGYTF
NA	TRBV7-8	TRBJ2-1	CASSFGTGSYNEQFF
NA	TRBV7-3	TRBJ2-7	CASSPVRTGTYGQYF
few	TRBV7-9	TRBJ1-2	CATRTGGYGYTF